This T cell receptor (beta chain) is from a study of blood T cell repertoires in COVID-19. About the study: From the United States, Italy and Spain came samples of acute and convalescent COVID-19. T cells, B-cell-depleted T cells, or PBMCs provided the cDNA or gDNA that served as material.

This clone appeared a few times. The protocol was immunoSEQ multiplex PCR, while the TCRdb copy is restricted to in-frame clones and leaves out a portion. The sample has about 75,000 clones, around 72% seen once; the top ten hold just over 2.5%. The V gene lost 5 bases and the J gene lost 6 bases, with 11 bases spanning the gap. Germline lookup yields CDR1 DFQATT and CDR2 SNEGSKA (reference sequence). CDR3 length equals 11 residues. The origin of this receptor is a human donor with acute or convalescent COVID-19. The donor label of this sample is uncertain. This chain uses TRBV20-1 with TRBJ2-7; maybe TRBD1 (5 bases). Input material: peripheral blood. The chain's CDR3 is CSARRQPEQYF. In nucleotides, the CDR3 is TGCAGTGCTCGACGACAGCCCGAGCAGTACTTC.